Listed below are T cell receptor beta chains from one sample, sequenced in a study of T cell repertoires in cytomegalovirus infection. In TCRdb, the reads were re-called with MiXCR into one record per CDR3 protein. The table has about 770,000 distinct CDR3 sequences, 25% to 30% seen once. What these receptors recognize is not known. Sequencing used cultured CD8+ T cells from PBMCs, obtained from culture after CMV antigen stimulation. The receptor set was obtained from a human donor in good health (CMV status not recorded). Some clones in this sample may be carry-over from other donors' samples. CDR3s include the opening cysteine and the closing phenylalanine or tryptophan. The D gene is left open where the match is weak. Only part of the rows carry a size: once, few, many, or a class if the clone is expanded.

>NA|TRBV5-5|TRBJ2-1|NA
CASSLREGDNEQFF
TGTGCCAGCAGCCTCCGAGAAGGGGACAATGAGCAGTTCTTC
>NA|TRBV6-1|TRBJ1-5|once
CASSEMTEEQPQHF
TGTGCCAGCAGTGAAATGACAGAGGAGCAGCCCCAGCATTTT
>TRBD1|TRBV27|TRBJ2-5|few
CASSLLATGGMDTETQYF
TGTGCCAGCAGTTTACTGGCCACAGGGGGCATGGATACGGAGACCCAGTACTTC
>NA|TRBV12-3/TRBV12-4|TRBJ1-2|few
CASSTTVYYGYTF
TGTGCCAGCAGTACGACAGTTTACTATGGCTACACCTTC
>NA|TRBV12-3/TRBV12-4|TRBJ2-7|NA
CASSHDSNSYEQYF
TGTGCCAGCAGCCATGACTCAAACTCCTACGAGCAGTACTTC
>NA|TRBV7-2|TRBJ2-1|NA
CASSSLAGRSYNEQFF
TGTGCCAGCAGCTCCCTTGCGGGGCGATCCTACAATGAGCAGTTCTTC
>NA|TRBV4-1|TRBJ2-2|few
CASSQDRPANTGELFF
TGCGCCAGCAGCCAAGATAGGCCAGCGAACACCGGGGAGCTGTTTTTT
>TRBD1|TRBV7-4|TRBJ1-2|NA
CASSGTELYGYTF
TGTGCCAGCAGTGGGACAGAACTCTATGGCTACACCTTC
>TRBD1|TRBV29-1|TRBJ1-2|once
CSVEWDRGYGYTF
TGCAGCGTTGAATGGGACAGGGGTTATGGCTACACCTTC
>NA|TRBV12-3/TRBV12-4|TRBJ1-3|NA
CASSLELISGNTIYF
TGTGCCAGCAGTTTAGAATTGATCTCTGGAAACACCATATATTTT
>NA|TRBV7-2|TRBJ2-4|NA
CASSRPEVKNIQYF
TGTGCCAGCAGCCGTCCTGAGGTCAAAAACATTCAGTACTTC
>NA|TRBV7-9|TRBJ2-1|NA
CASSLGGRGYEQFF
TGTGCCAGCAGCTTAGGTGGCCGCGGCTATGAGCAGTTCTTC
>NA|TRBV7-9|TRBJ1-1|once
CASSKVGMNTEAFF
TGTGCCAGCTCGAAGGTAGGAATGAACACTGAAGCTTTCTTT
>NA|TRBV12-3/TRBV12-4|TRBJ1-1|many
CASRATRALRAEAFF
TGTGCCAGCAGAGCCACCCGGGCCCTACGCGCTGAAGCTTTCTTT
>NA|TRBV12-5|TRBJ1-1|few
CASGFGSPGVNTEAFF
TGTGCTAGTGGTTTTGGGAGCCCAGGAGTGAACACTGAAGCTTTCTTT